The rows below give T cell receptor beta chains drawn from one sample of a study of shared clonotypes between healthy human individuals. Profiled with immunoSEQ multiplex PCR; TCRdb holds only in-frame clones, not every one. The data show over a million clones, with around 95% seen just once and roughly 1.2% held by the top ten. Sequencing was carried out using naive CD4+ T cells sorted from blood. These TCRs come from a man under 40 in good health. The conserved cysteine and the conserved F or W are not part of the CDR3 here. Expanded clones get a size class; other rows say once, few or many, or leave the size out.

TRBV6-5	.	11	ASSYPGQGGYT
TRBV30	once	9	AYRGSGELF
TRBV7-8	.	12	ASSPSRVNQPQH
TRBV5-1	once	11	ASSITVTDTQY
TRBV7-2	.	11	ASSHDRSYEQY
TRBV11-3	.	13	ASSPGGGRQETQY
TRBV28	.	12	ASYRTGGTGELF
TRBV7-6	.	13	ASGPGTGKQETQY
TRBV7-3	.	11	ASSLSGNTEAF
TRBV18	.	14	ASSHMVARGDQPQH